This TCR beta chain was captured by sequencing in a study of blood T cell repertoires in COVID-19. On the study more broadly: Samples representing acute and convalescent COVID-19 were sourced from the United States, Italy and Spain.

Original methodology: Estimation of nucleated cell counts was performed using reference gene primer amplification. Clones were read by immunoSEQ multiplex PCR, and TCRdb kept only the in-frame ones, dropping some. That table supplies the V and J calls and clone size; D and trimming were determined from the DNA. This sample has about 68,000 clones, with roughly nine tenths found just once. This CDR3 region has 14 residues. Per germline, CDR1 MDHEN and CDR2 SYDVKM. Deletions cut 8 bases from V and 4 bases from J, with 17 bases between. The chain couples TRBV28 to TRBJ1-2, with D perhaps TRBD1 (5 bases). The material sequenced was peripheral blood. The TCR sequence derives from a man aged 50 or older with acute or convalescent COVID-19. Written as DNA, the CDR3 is TGTGCCAGCTGGGGGGTAAATGGTGTCTATGGCTACACCTTC. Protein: CASWGVNGVYGYTF.